This is a list of T cell receptor beta chains from one sample in a study of Graves' ophthalmopathy and Graves' hyperthyroidism. TCRdb re-derived calls from the multiplex PCR reads in MiXCR, one entry per CDR3 protein. The profile shows roughly 350,000 distinct CDR3 sequences, approximately 17% of them singletons. Sequencing was carried out using peripheral blood. These receptors came from an adult woman with stable Graves' hyperthyroidism. CDR3s include the opening cysteine and the closing phenylalanine or tryptophan. A D gene is named only where the DNA matches it firmly. Where a row states a size, it is once, few, many or the class of an expanded clone; other rows omit it.

J: TRBJ1-5
D: -
size: -
V: TRBV4-3
CDR3: CASSQPHGHQPQHF
DNA: TGCGCCAGCAGCCAGCCCCACGGGCATCAGCCCCAGCATTTT

J: TRBJ2-5
D: -
size: -
V: TRBV4-1
CDR3: CASSQDLGTTQETQYF
DNA: TGCGCCAGCAGCCAAGATTTAGGGACAACTCAAGAGACCCAGTACTTC

J: TRBJ1-1
D: -
size: many
V: TRBV2
CDR3: CASSEQWTMNTEAFF
DNA: TGTGCCAGCAGTGAACAGTGGACAATGAACACTGAAGCTTTCTTT

J: TRBJ2-4
D: -
size: few
V: TRBV28
CDR3: CASSLLGVTVAKNIQYF
DNA: TGTGCCAGCAGTTTATTGGGGGTGACAGTAGCCAAAAACATTCAGTACTTC

J: TRBJ2-7
D: -
size: many
V: TRBV6-5
CDR3: CASSPPGRAYEQYF
DNA: TGTGCCAGCAGTCCGCCGGGACGTGCCTACGAGCAGTACTTC

J: TRBJ2-7
D: TRBD2
size: many
V: TRBV20-1
CDR3: CSARPASGYNSYEQYF
DNA: TGCAGTGCTAGGCCGGCTAGCGGATACAACTCCTACGAGCAGTACTTC

J: TRBJ2-7
D: TRBD1
size: -
V: TRBV7-2
CDR3: CATSPTGGEFYVQYF
DNA: TGTGCCACCAGCCCGACAGGGGGCGAGTTCTACGTGCAGTACTTC

J: TRBJ1-2
D: -
size: many
V: TRBV4-1
CDR3: CASSQGWEAYGYTF
DNA: TGCGCCAGCAGCCAAGGGTGGGAGGCCTATGGCTACACCTTC

J: TRBJ1-1
D: -
size: many
V: TRBV29-1
CDR3: CSVEVRQAVNTEAFF
DNA: TGCAGCGTTGAGGTAAGGCAGGCGGTGAACACTGAAGCTTTCTTT

J: TRBJ1-1
D: TRBD1
size: -
V: TRBV28
CDR3: CASRLNHRGVEAFF
DNA: TGTGCCAGCAGACTAAATCACAGGGGGGTAGAAGCTTTCTTT

J: TRBJ1-2
D: TRBD1
size: many
V: TRBV5-1
CDR3: CASSQGGGQSTNGYTF
DNA: TGCGCCAGCAGCCAGGGTGGGGGACAGAGCACTAATGGCTACACCTTC

J: TRBJ2-5
D: TRBD2
size: many
V: TRBV12-3/TRBV12-4
CDR3: CASSSTSGIRTQYF
DNA: TGTGCCAGCAGCTCGACTAGCGGGATACGGACCCAGTACTTC

J: TRBJ1-1
D: -
size: many
V: TRBV4-1
CDR3: CASSQTPRQVLTEAFF
DNA: TGCGCCAGCAGCCAAACACCCAGACAGGTTCTCACTGAAGCTTTCTTT